The clone carrying this T cell receptor beta chain has just a few counts. The CDR3 has 15 residues. Trimming shortened V by 2 bases and J by 6 bases, and 14 bases separated the two germline ends. Per germline, CDR1 SGHRS and CDR2 YFSETQ. The source of the sample is a study of T cells after yellow fever vaccination. TCRdb processed the 5' RACE reads anew with MiXCR; each CDR3 protein has one entry. The sample has some 400,000 distinct CDR3 sequences, under 7.5% seen once. The rearrangement links TRBV5-1 to TRBJ2-2; a weak D match, TRBD1 (6 bases). This receptor was taken from a man aged 25-45 years who received the YFV17D yellow fever vaccine. This sample comprised PBMCs, obtained 5 days after the yellow fever booster vaccination. CDR3 DNA: TGCGCCAGCAGCTTCTCGGGGACAATATCCGGGGAGCTGTTTTTT. Translating gives CASSFSGTISGELFF.